Listed below are T cell receptor beta chains from one sample, sequenced in a study of vaccination and CD4 T cells after COVID-19. TCRdb redid the calling of the PCR reads with MiXCR, one entry per CDR3 protein. Among 15,000 to 20,000 distinct CDR3 sequences listed, approximately 60% were seen once. No antigen has been identified for these receptors. The sample was CD4+ T cells from blood, cultured in vitro. The origin of the receptors is a human donor who had recovered from COVID-19. Each CDR3 is given with its conserved first and last residue. Each record gives: CDR3 protein, V gene, clone size, J gene. Some rows have no size entry. The others give once, few or many, or a class for an expanded clone.

CAWSVNHNSPLHF	TRBV30	-	TRBJ1-6
CASSLEGINQPQHF	TRBV7-9	-	TRBJ1-5
CASSEDGQGDTQYF	TRBV2	-	TRBJ2-3
CASSPMAAYEQYF	TRBV6-2/TRBV6-3	few	TRBJ2-7
CASSSRDRGEKLFF	TRBV28	-	TRBJ1-4
CASSLDPNQPQHF	TRBV5-1	-	TRBJ1-5
CASSPSGRAEEQFF	TRBV4-1	-	TRBJ2-1
CASSADGSSYEQYF	TRBV7-3	few	TRBJ2-7
CATSSGTSGKRELFF	TRBV15	-	TRBJ2-2
CASSIGTGELFF	TRBV19	-	TRBJ2-2
CASRSPGGVGNTEAFF	TRBV12-3/TRBV12-4	-	TRBJ1-1
CASSRISGIQETQYF	TRBV7-9	-	-
CASKRTDLSSYNSPLHF	TRBV27	-	TRBJ1-6
CASSLRPAVSSYNSPLHF	TRBV28	-	TRBJ1-6
CASSEELEQYF	TRBV2	once	TRBJ2-7
CASSLSGVSYNEQFF	TRBV7-2	-	TRBJ2-1
CSARSQGGPYNEQFF	TRBV20-1	-	TRBJ2-1
CASSATGVPSYNEQFF	TRBV10-1	-	TRBJ2-1
CSARWEGSNTEAFF	TRBV20-1	once	TRBJ1-1
CSARSGYEQYF	TRBV20-1	-	TRBJ2-7
CASTKGGRLETQYF	TRBV6-2/TRBV6-3	few	TRBJ2-5
CASSKNSGPSYNEQFF	TRBV11-3	-	TRBJ2-1
CASSLVGDPKLGETQYF	TRBV7-4	-	TRBJ2-5
CASSESMTSLYNEQFF	TRBV10-1	-	TRBJ2-1
CSAREGAGARYEQYF	TRBV20-1	-	TRBJ2-7
CASSERGVGRDF	TRBV6-1	few	TRBJ2-3
CASSEGSGPFLQQYF	TRBV10-1	once	TRBJ2-7
CASSKEVRWGDGANVLTF	TRBV21-1	-	TRBJ2-6
CASSPLQGEKLFF	TRBV12-3/TRBV12-4	-	TRBJ1-4
CASSAGLAGRGELFF	TRBV12-3/TRBV12-4	large	TRBJ2-2
CASTVSGGGTDTQYF	TRBV6-1	-	TRBJ2-3
CASSDTVYQPQHF	TRBV25-1	-	TRBJ1-5
CASRANSGNTIYF	TRBV6-1	few	TRBJ1-3
CASVREGTREQYF	TRBV6-1	-	TRBJ2-7
CASSLVGDRVSQPQHF	TRBV28	-	TRBJ1-5
CASSSQGRLDDTQYF	TRBV7-8	once	TRBJ2-3
CATSDVSSTDTQYF	TRBV24-1	-	TRBJ2-3
CSARDEASRETQYF	TRBV20-1	few	TRBJ2-5
CASSLLRTGGDQPQHF	TRBV28	-	TRBJ1-5
CASSYNGREGEAFF	TRBV6-5	few	TRBJ1-1
CASFTKGGGQSHYGYTF	TRBV27	-	TRBJ1-2
CASSPLRGTGYTF	TRBV11-2	-	TRBJ1-2
CASGDSGATGELFF	TRBV10-1	-	TRBJ2-2